The 17 T cell receptor beta chains listed next were all sequenced from one sample in a study of glioma-infiltrating T cells after dendritic cell vaccination. The assay was immunoSEQ multiplex PCR, and TCRdb's table has in-frame clones only and misses some. The sample lists some 78,000 clones; about 85% were seen once. Described time point: after dendritic cell vaccination, including at tumor progression/relapse. The specimen was blood, collected after dendritic cell vaccination. The origin of the receptors is a human donor with glioblastoma.

The rearrangement joins TRBV5-3 to TRBJ1-3; maybe TRBD1 (6 bases). TRBV5-3 is treated as an ORF (open reading frame) with a function not yet certain. CDR3 size: 16 residues. The ends were cut back, 5 bases at V and 3 bases at J, with 18 bases in the middle. CDR3 sequence: CARRLTSRGNGNTIYF. As DNA, the CDR3 is TGTGCCAGAAGATTGACGTCAAGGGGGAATGGAAACACCATATATTTT.

This sequence joins TRBV2 and TRBJ2-3; D remains ambiguous. V was cut by 4 bases and J by 0 bases, with 11 bases left in between. The length of the CDR3 is 15 residues. The germline gives CDR1 SNHLY, CDR2 FYNNEI. The CDR3: CASSGARTSTDTQYF. Written as DNA, the CDR3 is TGTGCCAGCAGTGGGGCGAGAACTAGCACAGATACGCAGTATTTT.

This rearrangement joins TRBV2 to TRBJ2-3; D unresolved. The germline V and J ends were trimmed by 8 bases and 0 bases, with 15 bases remaining between them. CDR3 length: 15 residues. CDR1 and CDR2 (germline): SNHLY, FYNNEI. CDR3 sequence reads: CASSTEAASTDTQYF. The CDR3 DNA sequence: TGTGCCAGCTCTACCGAGGCGGCGAGCACAGATACGCAGTATTTT.

V gene TRBV19 combines with J gene TRBJ2-3; 7 nucleotides align to TRBD1. The CDR3 covers 15 residues. Germline CDR1 LNHDA, CDR2 SQIVND (reference sequence). V was clipped by 3 bases and J by 2 bases; unmatched bases: 5. The CDR3: CASSMTGILTDTQYF. The DNA of the CDR3 is TGTGCCAGTAGTATGACAGGGATACTCACAGATACGCAGTATTTT.

This clone appeared a few times. This chain connects TRBV7-9 to TRBJ1-2, with D possibly matching TRBD1 (6 bases). The CDR3 totals 15 residues. The V end lost 5 bases, the J end lost 2 bases, and 15 bases lay between the germline ends. Germline-derived CDR1 and CDR2 are SEHNR and FQNEAQ (reference sequence). The CDR3 sequence: CASSLKTGYNYGYTF. For the CDR3, the DNA is TGTGCCAGCAGCCTTAAGACAGGTTACAACTATGGCTACACCTTC.

The chain is built from TRBV11-2 and TRBJ1-4; D is possibly TRBD1 (5 bases). The CDR3 spans 18 residues. Per germline, CDR1 SGHAT and CDR2 FQNNGV. Between the trimmed V and J ends, which lost 5 bases and 0 bases, there was a span of 19 bases. The CDR3, as DNA: TGTGCCAGCAGCCGCGGCGGGGCAGTATATGCAACTAATGAAAAACTGTTTTTT. It codes for CASSRGGAVYATNEKLFF.

The V call is TRBV4-3, the J call TRBJ1-4; 8 nucleotides match TRBD1. Germline CDR1 LGHNA, CDR2 YSLEER. CDR3 length equals 15 residues. The V gene end was trimmed by 2 bases and the J gene end by 7 bases; junction bases not matched to a gene: 6. The CDR3 DNA sequence: TGCGCCAGCAGCCAACGGGACAGGAGCGGTGAAAAACTGTTTTTT. Its translation: CASSQRDRSGEKLFF.

V gene TRBV7-9 combines with J gene TRBJ1-1; D remains ambiguous. The CDR3 is made up of 14 amino acids. Germline CDR1 and CDR2: SEHNR and FQNEAQ (reference sequence). V lost 4 bases, J lost 3 bases, and 12 bases lay in between. The CDR3 region is CASSSPGGYTEAFF. CDR3 in DNA: TGTGCCAGCAGCTCCCCCGGCGGGTACACTGAAGCTTTCTTT.

The chain is built from TRBV7-2 and TRBJ1-2; the D gene is possibly TRBD1 (6 bases). Trimming removed 0 bases at V and 4 bases at J, with 21 bases between. This CDR3 region has 18 residues. The germline V gene encodes CDR1 SGHTA and CDR2 FQGNSA. The CDR3 is CASSLARGRQVLFYGYTF. CDR3 DNA: TGTGCCAGCAGCTTAGCGCGGGGGCGGCAGGTCCTATTCTATGGCTACACCTTC.

This chain joins TRBV15 and TRBJ1-5, with no clear D. This CDR3 is 14 amino acids long. V lost 10 bases and J lost 3, with 16 bases in between. Germline-derived CDR1 and CDR2 are LNHNV and YYDKDF (reference sequence). In nucleotides, the CDR3 is TGTGCCATCTCAGACGGAGGAAACAATCAGCCCCAGCATTTT. Residues: CAISDGGNNQPQHF. The whole variable domain, filled in from reference TRBV15 and TRBJ1-5, reads DAMVIQNPRYQVTQFGKPVTLSCSQTLNHNVMYWYQQKSSQAPKLLFHYYDKDFNNEADTPDNFQSRRPNTSFCFLDIRSPGLGDTAMYLCAISDGGNNQPQHFGDGTRLSIL.

The chain employs TRBV5-1 and TRBJ2-5; 9 bases fit TRBD2. Germline CDR1 and CDR2: SGHRS and YFSETQ. V gave up 5 bases and J gave up 1 base; unmatched junction bases: 3. This CDR3 spans 14 amino acids. CDR3 coding DNA: TGCGCCAGCAGAAGGCGGGAGGGCCAAGAGACCCAGTACTTC. It translates to CASRRREGQETQYF. Together with reference TRBV5-1 and TRBJ2-5, the CDR3 gives the full variable domain: KAGVTQTPRYLIKTRGQQVTLSCSPISGHRSVSWYQQTPGQGLQFLFEYFSETQRNKGNFPGRFSGRQFSNSRSEMNVSTLELGDSALYLCASRRREGQETQYFGPGTRLLVL.

This clone was observed once. CDR3 coding DNA: TGTGCCAGCAGTGAATACGCGGGAGGGCCCTACAATGAGCAGTTCTTC. It codes for CASSEYAGGPYNEQFF. V is TRBV2 and J is TRBJ2-1, with 9 bases fitting TRBD2. The CDR3 loop spans 16 amino acids. CDR1 is SNHLY, CDR2 FYNNEI, per germline. The junction had 4 bases not matched to a gene; V was cut back by 2 bases and J by 2 bases.

The genes are TRBV7-9 and TRBJ2-7; 10 bases line up with TRBD2. The germline CDR1 and CDR2 sequences are SEHNR and FQNEAQ (reference sequence). This CDR3 contains 16 residues. The trim removed 4 bases at V and 2 bases at J, leaving 8 bases unmatched. CDR3 bases: TGTGCCAGCAGCTCACCAACCGGGACTAGCGCCTACGAGCAGTACTTC. Residues: CASSSPTGTSAYEQYF. Based on the CDR3 plus reference TRBV7-9 and TRBJ2-7, the full variable domain is DTGVSQNPRHKITKRGQNVTFRCDPISEHNRLYWYRQTLGQGPEFLTYFQNEAQLEKSRLLSDRFSAERPKGSFSTLEIQRTEQGDSAMYLCASSSPTGTSAYEQYFGPGTRLTVT.

V and J are TRBV28 and TRBJ1-5; 11 nucleotides align to TRBD1. CDR1 and CDR2 (germline): MDHEN, SYDVKM. This CDR3 contains 15 residues. J lost 5 bases, V lost 7 bases, and 7 bases had no gene match. This chain's CDR3 is CASTKWTGGHQPQHF. CDR3 nucleotide sequence: TGTGCCAGCACCAAATGGACAGGGGGCCATCAGCCCCAGCATTTT.

The V gene is TRBV5-1, the J gene TRBJ2-7, with D perhaps TRBD2 (5 bases). V shed 2 bases and J shed 0 bases, with 15 bases lying between them. Per the germline V gene, CDR1 is SGHRS and CDR2 is YFSETQ. The CDR3 is 16 amino acids. This CDR3 is CASSFGTPAGSYEQYF. Here the CDR3 DNA reads TGCGCCAGCAGCTTCGGAACACCCGCGGGCTCCTACGAGCAGTACTTC.

The chain recombines TRBV6-4 with TRBJ2-1; TRBD2 matches 11 bases. Per the germline V gene, CDR1 is MRHNA and CDR2 is SNTAGT. CDR3 length: 15 amino acids. V lost 6 bases and J lost 4; bases outside the gene matches: 5. The CDR3 DNA reads TGTGCCAGCAGCGAGGGACTAGCGGATTACAATGAGCAGTTCTTC. Its protein is CASSEGLADYNEQFF.

The rearrangement links TRBV7-3 to TRBJ2-1; 7 bases map to TRBD2. This CDR3 contains 14 residues. Germline CDR1 reads SGHTA; CDR2 reads FQGTGA. Losses at the gene ends were 8 bases for V and 6 bases for J; bases not matched to a gene: 10. CDR3 loop: CASESGTGLNEQFF. CDR3 in DNA: TGTGCCAGCGAGAGCGGGACTGGCCTCAATGAGCAGTTCTTC.